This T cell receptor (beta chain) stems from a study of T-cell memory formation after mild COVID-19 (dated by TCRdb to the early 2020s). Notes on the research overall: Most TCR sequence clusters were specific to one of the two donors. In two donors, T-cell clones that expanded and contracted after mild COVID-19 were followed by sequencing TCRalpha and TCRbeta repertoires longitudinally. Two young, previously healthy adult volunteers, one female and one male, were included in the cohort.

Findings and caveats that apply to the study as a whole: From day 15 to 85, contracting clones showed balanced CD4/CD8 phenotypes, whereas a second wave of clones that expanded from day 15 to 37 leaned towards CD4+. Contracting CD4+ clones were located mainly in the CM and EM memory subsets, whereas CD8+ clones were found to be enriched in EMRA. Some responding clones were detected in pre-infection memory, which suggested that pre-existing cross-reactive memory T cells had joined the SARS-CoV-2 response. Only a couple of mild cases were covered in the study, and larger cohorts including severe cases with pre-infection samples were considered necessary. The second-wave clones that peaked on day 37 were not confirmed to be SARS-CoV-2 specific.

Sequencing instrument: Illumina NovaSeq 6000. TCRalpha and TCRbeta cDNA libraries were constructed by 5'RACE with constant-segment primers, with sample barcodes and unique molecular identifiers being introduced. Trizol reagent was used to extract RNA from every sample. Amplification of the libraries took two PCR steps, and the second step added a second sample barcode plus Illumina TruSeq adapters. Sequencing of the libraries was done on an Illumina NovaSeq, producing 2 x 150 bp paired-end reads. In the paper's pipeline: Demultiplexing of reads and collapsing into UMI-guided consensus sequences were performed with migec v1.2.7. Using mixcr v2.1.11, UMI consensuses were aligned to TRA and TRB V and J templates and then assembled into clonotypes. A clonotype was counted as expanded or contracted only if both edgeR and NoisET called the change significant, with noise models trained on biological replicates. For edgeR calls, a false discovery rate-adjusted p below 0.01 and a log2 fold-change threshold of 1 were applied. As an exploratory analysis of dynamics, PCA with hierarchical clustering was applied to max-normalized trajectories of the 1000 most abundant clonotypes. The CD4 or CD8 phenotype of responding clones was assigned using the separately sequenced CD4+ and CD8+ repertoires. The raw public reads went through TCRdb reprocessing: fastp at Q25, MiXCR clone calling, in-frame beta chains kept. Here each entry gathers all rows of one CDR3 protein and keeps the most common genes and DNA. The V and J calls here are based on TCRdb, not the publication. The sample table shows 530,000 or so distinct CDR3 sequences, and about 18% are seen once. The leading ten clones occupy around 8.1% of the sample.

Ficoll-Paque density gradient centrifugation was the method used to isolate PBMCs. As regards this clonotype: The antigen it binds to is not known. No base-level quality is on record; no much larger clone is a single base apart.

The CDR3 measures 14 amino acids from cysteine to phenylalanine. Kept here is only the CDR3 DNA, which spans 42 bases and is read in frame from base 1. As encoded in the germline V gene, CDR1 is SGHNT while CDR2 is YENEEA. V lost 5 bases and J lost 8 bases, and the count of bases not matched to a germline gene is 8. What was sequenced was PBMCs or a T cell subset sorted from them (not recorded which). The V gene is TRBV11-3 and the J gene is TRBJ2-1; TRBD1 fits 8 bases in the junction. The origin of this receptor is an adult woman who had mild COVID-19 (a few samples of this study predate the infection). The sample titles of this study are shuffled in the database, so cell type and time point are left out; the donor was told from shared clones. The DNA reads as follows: TGTGCCAGCAGCCCCGGCAGGGGGCAATATGAGCAGTTCTTC. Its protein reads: CASSPGRGQYEQFF.